The 27 T cell receptor beta chains listed next were all sequenced from one sample in a study of T cell responses to AZD1222 COVID-19 vaccine. TCRdb's table, derived via immunoSEQ multiplex PCR, lists solely in-frame clones and lacks some. The sample holds 100,000 to 150,000 clones, about 90% seen once. The specimen was peripheral blood, collected on day 0 of AZD1222 vaccination. The receptors originated from an adult in good health.

This sequence joins TRBV15 and TRBJ2-1, with 10 bases lining up with TRBD1. The germline V gene encodes CDR1 LNHNV and CDR2 YYDKDF (reference sequence). With 0 bases clipped from V and 9 bases from J, the junction kept 11 bases outside the gene matches. The CDR3 runs to 17 residues. The CDR3 is CATSREPPRTGGTEQFF. CDR3 nucleotides: TGTGCCACCAGCAGAGAACCCCCCCGGACAGGGGGGACTGAGCAGTTCTTC.

J is TRBJ2-3 and V is TRBV7-2; 11 nucleotides line up with TRBD2. Germline V gene data show CDR1 as SGHTA and CDR2 as FQGNSA. Losses at the gene ends were 1 base for V and 4 bases for J; bases not matched to a gene: 7. This CDR3 has 17 amino acids. DNA of the CDR3: TGTGCCAGCAGCTTAGAACCACTAGCGGGAGTGCCAGATACGCAGTATTTT. Residues: CASSLEPLAGVPDTQYF.

The rearrangement joins TRBV11-3 to TRBJ2-7; D remains ambiguous. The CDR3 has 13 amino acids. Trimming stripped 1 base from V and 3 bases from J, with 7 bases between. The germline gives CDR1 SGHNT, CDR2 YENEEA. In DNA, the CDR3 is TGTGCCAGCAGCTTAGGAGAGGTCTACGAGCAGTACTTC. It codes for CASSLGEVYEQYF. The whole variable domain, filled in from reference TRBV11-3 and TRBJ2-7, reads EAGVVQSPRYKIIEKKQPVAFWCNPISGHNTLYWYLQNLGQGPELLIRYENEEAVDDSQLPKDRFSAERLKGVDSTLKIQPAELGDSAVYLCASSLGEVYEQYFGPGTRLTVT.

The chain couples TRBV2 to TRBJ2-7, with D tentatively TRBD1 or TRBD2 (5 bases each). This CDR3 is 16 amino acids long. Germline CDR1 SNHLY, CDR2 FYNNEI. The germline V and J ends were trimmed by 3 bases and 7 bases, with 22 bases remaining between them. DNA of the CDR3: TGTGCCAGCAGTGATGCAATGGGGACGGTGGGTGGTGAGCAGTACTTC. Residues: CASSDAMGTVGGEQYF.

V usage is TRBV27 and J usage is TRBJ2-3, with 9 bases identical to TRBD2. Germline assignment: CDR1 MNHEY and CDR2 SMNVEV (reference sequence). There are 15 residues in the CDR3. V lost 6 bases to trimming and J lost 5 bases; unmatched junction nucleotides: 9. The CDR3 loop is CASSNLGLAGDTQYF. Written as DNA, the CDR3 is TGTGCCAGCAGCAACCTGGGACTAGCCGGAGATACGCAGTATTTT.

The genes are TRBV6-1 and TRBJ1-2; D call uncertain. Trimming cost V 3 bases and J 5 bases, with 13 bases left between them. Germline CDR1 is MNHNS and CDR2 is SASEGT. CDR3 length: 14 residues. This chain's CDR3 is CASSDRADLYGYTF. DNA for the CDR3: TGTGCCAGCAGTGACCGCGCAGACCTGTATGGCTACACCTTC.

The DNA of the CDR3 is TGTGCCAGCAGCTTGGCTGAATCGTACGAGCAGTACTTC. It specifies CASSLAESYEQYF. This sequence joins TRBV5-6 and TRBJ2-7; D is ambiguous. Germline V gene lookup returns CDR1 SGHDT and CDR2 YYEEEE. The CDR3 extends over 13 amino acids. The V end was cut by 0 bases, the J end by 4 bases, with 8 bases between.

The rearrangement uses TRBV30 and TRBJ2-6; D call uncertain. The germline V and J ends were trimmed by 3 bases and 1 base, with 10 bases remaining between them. Per the germline V gene, CDR1 is GTSNPN and CDR2 is SVGIG (reference sequence). CDR3 size: 15 residues. The DNA for the CDR3 is TGTGCCTGGAGCCGAGCGTGGTCTGGGGCCAACGTCCTGACTTTC. Translated: CAWSRAWSGANVLTF. The full variable domain, in which reference TRBV30 and TRBJ2-6 provide the parts outside the CDR3, is SQTIHQWPATLVQPVGSPLSLECTVEGTSNPNLYWYRQAAGRGLQLLFYSVGIGQISSEVPQNLSASRPQDRQFILSSKKLLLSDSGFYLCAWSRAWSGANVLTFGAGSRLTVL.

This clone was recorded once. Other nucleotide sequences in the sample specify the same CDR3. This chain uses TRBV12-3 or TRBV12-4 with TRBJ1-2; maybe TRBD1 (5 bases). Deletions cut 4 bases from V and 4 bases from J, with 10 bases between. The CDR3 sequence is 13 residues long. The CDR3 here is CASSSGTVYGYTF. In DNA, the CDR3 is TGTGCCAGCAGTTCCGGGACGGTCTATGGCTACACCTTC.

The chain joins TRBV27 to TRBJ2-1; no definite D call. The CDR3 spans 13 residues. Trimming shortened V by 1 base and J by 6 bases, and 7 bases separated the two germline ends. Looked up from germline, CDR1 is MNHEY and CDR2 is SMNVEV (reference sequence). For the CDR3, the DNA is TGTGCCAGCAGTTTATATGGCGGCAATGAGCAGTTCTTC. It is translated as CASSLYGGNEQFF.

Remarks on this clone: A junction end diverges from the germline sequence, so it may reflect a read error. This sequence joins TRBV11-2 and TRBJ2-1; 9 nucleotides align to TRBD2. The CDR3 loop spans 12 amino acids. Germline-derived CDR1 and CDR2 are SGHAT and FQNNGV. CDR3 in DNA: TGTGCCAGCAGCTTTGAGGGCGCTAGCGGGGTCTTC. Translation: CASSFEGASGVF.

This clone was seen a handful of times. This chain links TRBV28 with TRBJ2-5; D tentatively reads TRBD1 or TRBD2 (6 bases each). Trimming took off 6 bases at V and 4 bases at J, with 9 bases between the two ends. Germline CDR1 reads MDHEN; CDR2 reads SYDVKM. The CDR3 totals 12 residues. The CDR3 DNA sequence: TGTGCCAGCAGCGGGGGCGGAGAGACCCAGTACTTC. It is translated as CASSGGGETQYF.

In its sample, this clone was seen a few times. The V call is TRBV27, the J call TRBJ2-6; 9 bases are a match to TRBD1. The CDR3 length is 16 residues. Germline loops: CDR1 MNHEY, CDR2 SMNVEV (reference sequence). The J segment lost 0 bases and the V segment lost 6 bases, leaving 3 bases of the junction unmatched. The CDR3 DNA reads as TGTGCCAGCAGATGGACAGGGGACTCTGGGGCCAACGTCCTGACTTTC. Amino acids: CASRWTGDSGANVLTF.

The chain has TRBV5-6 and TRBJ1-1; maybe TRBD1 (5 bases). The CDR3 sequence is 15 residues long. Germline values: CDR1 SGHDT, CDR2 YYEEEE. V lost 6 bases to trimming and J lost 6 bases, with 21 bases between them. CDR3 amino acids: CASTLRGGALSEAFF. CDR3 nucleotides: TGTGCCAGCACCCTTAGAGGAGGGGCCCTTTCTGAAGCTTTCTTT.

This chain uses TRBV5-6 with TRBJ2-3, with 8 bases that match TRBD1. V dropped 0 bases and J dropped 6; count of bases not matched to a gene: 6. Per the germline V gene, CDR1 is SGHDT and CDR2 is YYEEEE. The CDR3 length is 15 residues. The CDR3 loop is CASSLGGQGLDTQYF. DNA of the CDR3: TGTGCCAGCAGCTTGGGAGGACAGGGACTGGATACGCAGTATTTT.

This clone occurred once. The DNA of the CDR3 is TGTGCCACCAGTGAACCGACAGTCGGAAAACTGTTTTTT. It encodes CATSEPTVGKLFF. The genes are TRBV24-1 and TRBJ1-4; maybe TRBD1 (5 bases). V shed 4 bases and J shed 10 bases, with 12 bases lying between them. Germline V lookup: CDR1 KGHDR, CDR2 SFDVKD. The CDR3 consists of 13 residues.

The chain combines TRBV4-1 with TRBJ2-5; TRBD2 agrees at 7 bases. CDR1 MGHRA and CDR2 YSYEKL come from the germline V gene. The J segment lost 5 bases and the V segment lost 1 base, leaving 4 bases of the junction unmatched. The CDR3 runs 14 residues. For the CDR3, the DNA is TGCGCCAGCAGCCAAGCCGGGGGGATGGAGACCCAGTACTTC. It yields the protein CASSQAGGMETQYF.

The gene calls are TRBV11-1 and TRBJ1-1, with D unclear. CDR1 and CDR2 from the germline V gene are SGHAT and FQDESV (reference sequence). CDR3 length: 14 amino acids. Deletions cut 8 bases from V and 3 bases from J, with 16 bases between. CDR3 DNA: TGTGCCAGCCGATTCTCCCCCAGCTACACTGAAGCTTTCTTT. It codes for CASRFSPSYTEAFF.

The chain has TRBV5-5 and TRBJ2-7; no clear D gene. The CDR3 is 14 residues long. The ends were cut back, 0 bases at V and 3 bases at J, with 10 bases in the middle. Germline loops: CDR1 SGHKS, CDR2 YYEKEE (reference sequence). The CDR3 is CASSLAQEYYEQYF. Here the CDR3 DNA reads TGTGCCAGCAGCTTGGCGCAGGAGTACTACGAGCAGTACTTC.

The rearrangement uses TRBV6-5 and TRBJ2-7; the D call may be TRBD1 or TRBD2 (5 bases each). Germline values: CDR1 MNHEY, CDR2 SVGAGI. V was shortened by 6 bases and J by 7 bases, with 16 bases between the two germline ends. The CDR3 consists of 13 residues. CDR3 region: CASSTGTMGEQYF. DNA for the CDR3: TGTGCCAGCAGCACCGGGACGATGGGAGAGCAGTACTTC.

This clone came up once. The J gene is TRBJ2-1, the V gene TRBV5-1; TRBD2 agrees at 8 bases. The CDR3 runs 14 residues. The V segment lost 7 bases and the J segment 10 bases; nucleotides outside the gene matches: 13. CDR1 and CDR2 from the germline V gene are SGHRS and YFSETQ. The CDR3 nucleotides are TGCGCCAGCTCCACTAGCGGCCTTGAGCGGGAGCAGTTCTTC. This sequence encodes CASSTSGLEREQFF.

The rearrangement uses TRBV13 and TRBJ2-1; D tentatively fits TRBD1 or TRBD2 (6 bases each). The CDR3 contains 15 residues. Germline CDR1 is PRHDT and CDR2 is FYEKMQ (reference sequence). V lost 5 bases and J 6 bases, leaving 17 bases between the germline ends. Here the CDR3 DNA reads TGTGCCAGCAGCCCTGAGGGGGGCTCCGGCAATGAGCAGTTCTTC. Its protein product is CASSPEGGSGNEQFF.

The chain employs TRBV27 and TRBJ2-4; 8 nucleotides line up with TRBD1. V shed 2 bases and J 1 base; nucleotides not matched to a gene: 7. Germline V gene data show CDR1 as MNHEY and CDR2 as SMNVEV (reference sequence). The CDR3 contains 17 residues. For the CDR3, the DNA is TGTGCCAGCAGTTTAAAGGACAGGGAGGAGGCCAAAAACATTCAGTACTTC. The encoded protein is CASSLKDREEAKNIQYF.

The genes are TRBV19 and TRBJ2-7; 10 bases match TRBD1. This CDR3 contains 15 residues. With V trimmed by 4 bases and J by 6 bases, 9 bases remained unmatched. Germline CDR1 is LNHDA and CDR2 is SQIVND (reference sequence). CDR3 sequence reads: CASSSLGTGALEQYF. The CDR3, as DNA: TGTGCCAGTAGTAGCCTAGGGACAGGGGCCCTCGAGCAGTACTTC.

As concerns this clone: Other DNA sequences in this sample translate to the same CDR3. The chain links TRBV7-2 to TRBJ1-3; D gene unclear. V lost 5 bases and J 4 bases, leaving 6 bases between the germline ends. The CDR3 has 12 residues. Per germline, CDR1 SGHTA and CDR2 FQGNSA. CDR3 coding DNA: TGTGCCAGCAGCCTGCAGGGAAACACCATATATTTT. This translates into CASSLQGNTIYF. The full variable domain, in which reference TRBV7-2 and TRBJ1-3 provide the parts outside the CDR3, is GAGVSQSPSNKVTEKGKDVELRCDPISGHTALYWYRQSLGQGLEFLIYFQGNSAPDKSGLPSDRFSAERTGGSVSTLTIQRTQQEDSAVYLCASSLQGNTIYFGEGSWLTVV.

This clone was seen a single time. The chain employs TRBV7-3 and TRBJ2-7, with 9 bases matching TRBD2. The length of the CDR3 is 15 residues. The V segment lost 0 bases and the J segment 1 base; nucleotides outside the gene matches: 1. Per the germline V gene, CDR1 is SGHTA and CDR2 is FQGTGA. The CDR3 is CASSLTLAGSYEQYF. As DNA, the CDR3 is TGTGCCAGCAGCTTAACCCTAGCGGGGTCCTACGAGCAGTACTTC.

This clone was counted a few times. The J gene is TRBJ1-4, the V gene TRBV7-9; no definite D call. From germline, CDR1 is SEHNR and CDR2 FQNEAQ (reference sequence). CDR3 length: 14 amino acids. Deletions cut 5 bases from V and 8 bases from J, with 15 bases between. The CDR3 coding sequence is TGTGCCAGCAGCCGTGTGGAGGGTAAAGAAAAACTGTTTTTT. Amino acids: CASSRVEGKEKLFF.